This T cell receptor beta chain is from a study of T cell repertoires in cytomegalovirus infection. Study background: Indications of both CMV infection and matching HLA type were provided by public TCR beta signatures. General study results and limits: In two of eight donors, the top clonotype was HLA-C-restricted CMV-specific.

MiXCR, applied by TCRdb to the reads, yields one record per CDR3 protein. The table shows a few hundred thousand distinct CDR3 sequences, with about 40% occurring only once. V lost 4 bases, J lost 2 bases, and 13 bases stayed unmatched. Germline CDR1 is ENHRY and CDR2 is SYGVKD. The CDR3 is 19 residues long. There are a few counts of this clonotype. Its antigen is undetermined. This rearrangement joins TRBV10-3 to TRBJ2-7; 14 bases line up with TRBD2. The sample was cultured PBMCs, taken from culture after CMV antigen stimulation. This TCR derives from a human donor in good health (CMV status not recorded). Some clones in this sample may be carry-over from other donors' samples. For the CDR3, the DNA is TGTGCCATCAGTGCGGGCCCTGGGACTAGCGGGAGTATCACCTACGAGCAGTACTTC. Protein product: CAISAGPGTSGSITYEQYF.